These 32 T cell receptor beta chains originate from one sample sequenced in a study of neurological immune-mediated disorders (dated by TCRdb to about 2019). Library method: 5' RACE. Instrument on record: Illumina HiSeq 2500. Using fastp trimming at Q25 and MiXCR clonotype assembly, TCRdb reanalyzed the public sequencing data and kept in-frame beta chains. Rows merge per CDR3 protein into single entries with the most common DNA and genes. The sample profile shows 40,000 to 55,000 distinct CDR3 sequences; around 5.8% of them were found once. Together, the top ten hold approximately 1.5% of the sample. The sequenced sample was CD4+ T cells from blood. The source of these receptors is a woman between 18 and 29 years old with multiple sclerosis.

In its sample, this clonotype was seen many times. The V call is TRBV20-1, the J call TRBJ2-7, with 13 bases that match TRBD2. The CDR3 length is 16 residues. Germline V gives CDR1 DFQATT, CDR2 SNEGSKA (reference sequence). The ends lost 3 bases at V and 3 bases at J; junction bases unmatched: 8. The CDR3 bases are TGCAGTGCTAGGGGGACTAGCGGGGTTGATAACTACGAGCAGTACTTC. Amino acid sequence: CSARGTSGVDNYEQYF.

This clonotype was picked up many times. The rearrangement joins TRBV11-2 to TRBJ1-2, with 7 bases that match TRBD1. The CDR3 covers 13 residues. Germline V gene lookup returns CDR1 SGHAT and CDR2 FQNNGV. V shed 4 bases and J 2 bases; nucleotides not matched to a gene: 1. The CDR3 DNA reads TGTGCCAGCAGCTCGGGACAGAACTATGGCTACACCTTC. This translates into CASSSGQNYGYTF.

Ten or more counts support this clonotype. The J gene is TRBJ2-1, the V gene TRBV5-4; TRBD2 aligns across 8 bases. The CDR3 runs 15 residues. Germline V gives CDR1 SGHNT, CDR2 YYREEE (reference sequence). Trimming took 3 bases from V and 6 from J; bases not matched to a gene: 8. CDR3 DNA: TGTGCCAGCAGCTCCCCTTTTAGCGGGACCAATGAGCAGTTCTTC. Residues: CASSSPFSGTNEQFF. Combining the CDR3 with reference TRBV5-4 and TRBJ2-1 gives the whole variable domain ETGVTQSPTHLIKTRGQQVTLRCSSQSGHNTVSWYQQALGQGPQFIFQYYREEENGRGNFPPRFSGLQFPNYSSELNVNALELDDSALYLCASSSPFSGTNEQFFGPGTRLTVL.

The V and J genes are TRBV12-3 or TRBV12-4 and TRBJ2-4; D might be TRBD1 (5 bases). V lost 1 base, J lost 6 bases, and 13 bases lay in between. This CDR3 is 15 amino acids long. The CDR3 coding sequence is TGTGCCAGCAGTTTAGATGGGCAGGGCAGAAACATTCAGTACTTC. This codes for CASSLDGQGRNIQYF.

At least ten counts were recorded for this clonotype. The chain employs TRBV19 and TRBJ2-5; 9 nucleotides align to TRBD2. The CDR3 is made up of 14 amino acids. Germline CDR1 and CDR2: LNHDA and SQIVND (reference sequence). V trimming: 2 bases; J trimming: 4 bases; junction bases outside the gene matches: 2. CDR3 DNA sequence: TGTGCCAGTAGTATAAGCGGGGGGAGAGAGACCCAGTACTTC. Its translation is CASSISGGRETQYF.

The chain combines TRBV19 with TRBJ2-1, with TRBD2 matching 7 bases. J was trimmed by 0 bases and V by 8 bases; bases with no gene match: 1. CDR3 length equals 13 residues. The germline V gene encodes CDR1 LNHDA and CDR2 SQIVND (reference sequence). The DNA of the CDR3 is TGTGCCAGTCAGCGGGGCTCCTACAATGAGCAGTTCTTC. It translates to CASQRGSYNEQFF.

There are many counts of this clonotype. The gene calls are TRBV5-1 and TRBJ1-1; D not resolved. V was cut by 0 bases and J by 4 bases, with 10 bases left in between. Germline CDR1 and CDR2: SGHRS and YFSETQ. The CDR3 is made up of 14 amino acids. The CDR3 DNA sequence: TGCGCCAGCAGCTTGGCAGGATTGTTCACTGAAGCTTTCTTT. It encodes CASSLAGLFTEAFF.

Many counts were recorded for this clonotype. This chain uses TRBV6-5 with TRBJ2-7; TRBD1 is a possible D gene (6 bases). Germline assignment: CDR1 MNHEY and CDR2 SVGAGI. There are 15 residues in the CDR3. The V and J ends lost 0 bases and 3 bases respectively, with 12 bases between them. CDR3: CASSYSRVRGYEQYV. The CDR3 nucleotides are TGTGCCAGCAGTTACTCGAGGGTCAGGGGCTACGAGCAGTACGTC.

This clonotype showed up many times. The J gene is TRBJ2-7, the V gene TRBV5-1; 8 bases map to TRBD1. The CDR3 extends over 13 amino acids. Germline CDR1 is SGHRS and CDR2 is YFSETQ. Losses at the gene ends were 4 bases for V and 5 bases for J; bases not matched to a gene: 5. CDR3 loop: CASSQGQDHEQYF. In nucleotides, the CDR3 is TGCGCCAGCAGCCAGGGACAGGACCACGAGCAGTACTTC.

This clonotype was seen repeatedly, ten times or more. The CDR3 DNA reads as TGCGCCAGCAGCTTGGTGGGGGACAAGAACACTGAAGCTTTCTTT. This translates into CASSLVGDKNTEAFF. The chain is built from TRBV5-1 and TRBJ1-1; maybe TRBD1 (6 bases). Germline CDR1 and CDR2: SGHRS and YFSETQ. V lost 0 bases and J 1 base, leaving 10 bases between the germline ends. The CDR3 covers 15 residues.

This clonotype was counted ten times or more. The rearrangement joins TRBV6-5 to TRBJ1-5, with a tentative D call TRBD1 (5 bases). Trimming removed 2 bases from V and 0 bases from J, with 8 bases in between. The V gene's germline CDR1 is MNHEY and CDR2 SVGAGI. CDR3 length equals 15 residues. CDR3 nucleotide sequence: TGTGCCAGCAGTTACACGGGGCATAGCAATCAGCCCCAGCATTTT. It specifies CASSYTGHSNQPQHF.

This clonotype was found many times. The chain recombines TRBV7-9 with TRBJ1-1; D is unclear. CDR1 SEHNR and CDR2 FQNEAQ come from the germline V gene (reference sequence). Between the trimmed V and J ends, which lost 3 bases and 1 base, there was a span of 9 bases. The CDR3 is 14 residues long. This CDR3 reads CASSFPLPNTEAFF. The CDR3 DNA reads TGTGCCAGCAGCTTTCCATTGCCGAACACTGAAGCTTTCTTT.

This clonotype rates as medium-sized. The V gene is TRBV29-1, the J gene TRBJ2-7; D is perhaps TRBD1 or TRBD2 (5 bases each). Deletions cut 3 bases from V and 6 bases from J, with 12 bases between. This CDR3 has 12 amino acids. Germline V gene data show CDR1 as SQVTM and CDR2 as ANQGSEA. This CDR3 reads CSVESPGTEQYF. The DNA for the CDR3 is TGCAGCGTTGAGTCCCCAGGGACCGAGCAGTACTTC.

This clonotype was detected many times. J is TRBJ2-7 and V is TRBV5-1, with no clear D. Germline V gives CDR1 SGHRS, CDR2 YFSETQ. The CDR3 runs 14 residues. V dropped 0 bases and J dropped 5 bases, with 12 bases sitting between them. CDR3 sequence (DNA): TGCGCCAGCAGCTTGGGGGGTTCCTCGAACGAGCAGTACTTC. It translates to CASSLGGSSNEQYF.

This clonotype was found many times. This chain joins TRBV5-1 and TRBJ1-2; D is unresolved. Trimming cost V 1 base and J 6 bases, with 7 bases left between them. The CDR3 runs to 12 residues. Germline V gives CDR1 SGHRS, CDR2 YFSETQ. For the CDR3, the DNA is TGCGCCAGCAGCTTGAACCGGAATGGCTACACCTTC. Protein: CASSLNRNGYTF.

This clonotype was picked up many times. CDR3 DNA: TGCGCCAGCAGCTTCCGGACAGGCCCTAATGAAAAACTGTTTTTT. Translating it yields CASSFRTGPNEKLFF. The chain combines TRBV5-1 with TRBJ1-4; TRBD1 agrees at 7 bases. The CDR3 has 15 residues. Germline-derived CDR1 and CDR2 are SGHRS and YFSETQ. Losses at the gene ends were 2 bases for V and 3 bases for J; bases not matched to a gene: 4.

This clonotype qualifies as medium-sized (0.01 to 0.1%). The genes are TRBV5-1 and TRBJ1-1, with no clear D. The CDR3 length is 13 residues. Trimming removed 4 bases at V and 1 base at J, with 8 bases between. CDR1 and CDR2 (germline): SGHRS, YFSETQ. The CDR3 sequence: CASSESWNTEAFF. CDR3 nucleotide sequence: TGCGCCAGCAGCGAAAGTTGGAACACTGAAGCTTTCTTT.

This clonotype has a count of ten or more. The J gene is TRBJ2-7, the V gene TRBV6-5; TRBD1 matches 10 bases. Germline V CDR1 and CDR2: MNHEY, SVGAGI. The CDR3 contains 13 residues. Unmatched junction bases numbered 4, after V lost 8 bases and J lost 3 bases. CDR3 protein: CASRDRGLYEQYF. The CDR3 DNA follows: TGTGCCAGCCGAGACAGGGGGCTCTACGAGCAGTACTTC.

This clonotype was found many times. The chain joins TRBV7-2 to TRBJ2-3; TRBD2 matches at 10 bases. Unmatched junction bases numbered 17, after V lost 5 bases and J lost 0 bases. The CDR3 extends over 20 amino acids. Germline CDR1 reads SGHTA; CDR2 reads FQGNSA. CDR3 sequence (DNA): TGTGCCAGCAGCGTAAAGGTCGGAGGAGCGGGGGGGTTCAGCACAGATACGCAGTATTTT. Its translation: CASSVKVGGAGGFSTDTQYF. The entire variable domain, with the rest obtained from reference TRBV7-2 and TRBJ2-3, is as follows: GAGVSQSPSNKVTEKGKDVELRCDPISGHTALYWYRQSLGQGLEFLIYFQGNSAPDKSGLPSDRFSAERTGGSVSTLTIQRTQQEDSAVYLCASSVKVGGAGGFSTDTQYFGPGTRLTVL.

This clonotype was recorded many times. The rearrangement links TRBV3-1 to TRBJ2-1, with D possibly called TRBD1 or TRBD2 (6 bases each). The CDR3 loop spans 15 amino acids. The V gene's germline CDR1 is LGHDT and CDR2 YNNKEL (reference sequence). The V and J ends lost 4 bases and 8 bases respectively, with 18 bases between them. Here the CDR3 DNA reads TGTGCCAGCAGCCCTTTTCGGGGGCCACTTTATGAGCAGTTCTTC. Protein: CASSPFRGPLYEQFF.

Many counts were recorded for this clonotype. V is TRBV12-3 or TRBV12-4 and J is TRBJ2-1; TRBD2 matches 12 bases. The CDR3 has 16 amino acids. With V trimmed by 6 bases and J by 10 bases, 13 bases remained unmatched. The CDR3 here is CASREREGLAGGEQFF. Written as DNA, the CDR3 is TGTGCCAGCAGGGAGAGGGAGGGACTAGCGGGTGGCGAGCAGTTCTTC.

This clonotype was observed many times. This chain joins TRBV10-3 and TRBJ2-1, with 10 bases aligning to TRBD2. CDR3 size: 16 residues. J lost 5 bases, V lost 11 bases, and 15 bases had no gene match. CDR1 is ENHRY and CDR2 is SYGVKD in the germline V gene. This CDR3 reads CARRNYLAGENNEQFF. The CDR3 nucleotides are TGTGCCCGCAGAAACTATCTAGCGGGAGAAAACAATGAGCAGTTCTTC.

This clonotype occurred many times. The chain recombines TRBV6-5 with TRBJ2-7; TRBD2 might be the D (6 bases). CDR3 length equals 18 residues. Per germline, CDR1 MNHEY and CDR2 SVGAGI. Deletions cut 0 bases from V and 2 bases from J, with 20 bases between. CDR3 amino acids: CASSYSAGRDSNTYEQYF. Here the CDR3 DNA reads TGTGCCAGCAGTTACTCAGCCGGCAGGGACTCCAACACCTACGAGCAGTACTTC.

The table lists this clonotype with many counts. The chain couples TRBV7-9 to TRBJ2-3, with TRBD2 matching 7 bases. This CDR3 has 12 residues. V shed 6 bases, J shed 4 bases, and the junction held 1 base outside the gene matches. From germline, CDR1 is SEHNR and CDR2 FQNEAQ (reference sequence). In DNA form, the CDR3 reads TGTGCCAGCAGGGGAGGGGCAGATACGCAGTATTTT. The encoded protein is CASRGGADTQYF.

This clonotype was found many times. CDR3 sequence (DNA): TGCAGTGCTACCTACGGGGGCGGAATGACGAACACTGAAGCTTTCTTT. Encoded protein: CSATYGGGMTNTEAFF. The chain couples TRBV20-1 to TRBJ1-1; TRBD1 might be the D (6 bases). The CDR3 contains 16 residues. The germline V gene has CDR1 DFQATT and CDR2 SNEGSKA (reference sequence). V dropped 4 bases and J dropped 1 base, with 19 bases sitting between them.

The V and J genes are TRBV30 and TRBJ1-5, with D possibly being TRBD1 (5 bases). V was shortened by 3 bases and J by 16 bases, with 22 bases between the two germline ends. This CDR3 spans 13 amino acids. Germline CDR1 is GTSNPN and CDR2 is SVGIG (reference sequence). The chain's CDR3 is CAWSVKGRVPPHF. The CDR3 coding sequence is TGTGCCTGGAGCGTAAAGGGGAGGGTCCCCCCCCATTTT.

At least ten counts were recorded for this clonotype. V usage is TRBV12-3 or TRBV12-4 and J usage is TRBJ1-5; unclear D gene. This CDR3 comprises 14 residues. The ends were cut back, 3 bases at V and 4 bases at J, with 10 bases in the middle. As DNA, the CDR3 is TGTGCCAGCAGTTTTGAGGTCATTAATCAGCCCCAGCATTTT. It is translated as CASSFEVINQPQHF.

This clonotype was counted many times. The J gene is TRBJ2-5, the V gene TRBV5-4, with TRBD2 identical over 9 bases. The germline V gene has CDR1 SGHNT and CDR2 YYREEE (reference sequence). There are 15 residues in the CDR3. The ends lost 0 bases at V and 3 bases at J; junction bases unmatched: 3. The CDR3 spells CASSLVASGKETQYF. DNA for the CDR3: TGTGCCAGCAGCTTGGTAGCTAGCGGGAAAGAGACCCAGTACTTC.

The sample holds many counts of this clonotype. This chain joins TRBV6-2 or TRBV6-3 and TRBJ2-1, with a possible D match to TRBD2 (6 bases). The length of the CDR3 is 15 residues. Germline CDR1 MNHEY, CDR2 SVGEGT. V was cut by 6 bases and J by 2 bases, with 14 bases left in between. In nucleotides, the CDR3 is TGTGCCAGCAGGCCTAGCGTCCCAACCTACAATGAGCAGTTCTTC. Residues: CASRPSVPTYNEQFF.

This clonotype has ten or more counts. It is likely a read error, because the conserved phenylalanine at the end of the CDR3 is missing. CDR3 protein: CASSSPLRGPNTQYI. CDR3 sequence (DNA): TGTGCCAGCAGCTCCCCTCTGAGAGGGCCGAATACGCAGTATATT. The chain couples TRBV14 to TRBJ2-3; D is perhaps TRBD2 (5 bases). V lost 5 bases and J 7 bases, leaving 19 bases between the germline ends. This CDR3 has 15 amino acids. In germline, CDR1 is SGHDN, CDR2 FVKESK.

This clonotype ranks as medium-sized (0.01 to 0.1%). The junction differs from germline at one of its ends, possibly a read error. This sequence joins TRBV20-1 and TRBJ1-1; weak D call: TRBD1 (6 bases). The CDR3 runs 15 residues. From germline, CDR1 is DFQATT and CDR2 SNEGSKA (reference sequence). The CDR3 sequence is CSARGGTGMNAEAFF. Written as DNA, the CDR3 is TGCAGTGCTAGGGGGGGAACAGGGATGAACGCTGAAGCTTTCTTT.

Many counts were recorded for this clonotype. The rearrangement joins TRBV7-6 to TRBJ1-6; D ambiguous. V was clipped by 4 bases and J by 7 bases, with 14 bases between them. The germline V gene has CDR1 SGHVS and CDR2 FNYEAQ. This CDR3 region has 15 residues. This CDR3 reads CASSSTSLRNSPLHF. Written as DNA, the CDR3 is TGTGCCAGCAGCTCCACGTCCTTACGGAATTCACCCCTCCACTTT.